The 23 T cell receptor beta chains given below trace back to one sample, sequenced in a study of T cells in Graves' hyperthyroidism and ophthalmopathy. It was RNA transcripts that yielded the amplified TCR beta CDR3 regions. HTBI primers were used for first-round RT-PCR of the TCR CDR3. TCRdb analysed the multiplex PCR reads with MiXCR anew, one entry per CDR3 protein. The sample has some 380,000 distinct CDR3 sequences, roughly 12% seen once; the top ten hold around 21%. The specimen sequenced was blood. Every receptor here comes from a man aged 25-45 years with Graves' hyperthyroidism that later progressed to Graves' ophthalmopathy.

At least ten counts were recorded for this clonotype. The genes are TRBV28 and TRBJ1-1, with D unclear. The ends were cut back, 5 bases at V and 1 base at J, with 8 bases in the middle. The CDR3 is made up of 13 amino acids. Germline V gene lookup returns CDR1 MDHEN and CDR2 SYDVKM. The DNA for the CDR3 is TGTGCCAGCAGTAGAGCCAGGAACACTGAAGCTTTCTTT. Amino acid sequence: CASSRARNTEAFF. Based on the CDR3 plus reference TRBV28 and TRBJ1-1, the full variable domain is DVKVTQSSRYLVKRTGEKVFLECVQDMDHENMFWYRQDPGLGLRLIYFSYDVKMKEKGDIPEGYSVSREKKERFSLILESASTNQTSMYLCASSRARNTEAFFGQGTRLTVV.

This clonotype appeared many times. The J gene is TRBJ2-7, the V gene TRBV7-8; D is undetermined. CDR1 is SGHVS and CDR2 is FQNEAQ in the germline V gene. The CDR3 contains 11 residues. Trimming stripped 5 bases from V and 3 bases from J, with 5 bases between. The DNA of the CDR3 is TGTGCCAGCAGCCTCTACTACGAGCAGTACTTC. It encodes CASSLYYEQYF.

This clonotype occurred many times. The J gene is TRBJ2-2, the V gene TRBV3-1, with a weak D call TRBD2 (5 bases). Germline V gives CDR1 LGHDT, CDR2 YNNKEL (reference sequence). This CDR3 contains 15 residues. V was clipped by 5 bases and J by 7 bases, with 17 bases between them. The CDR3 sequence is CASSYRANGIGELFF. CDR3 DNA: TGTGCCAGCAGCTACCGGGCCAACGGGATCGGGGAGCTGTTTTTT.

This clonotype was detected many times. This chain joins TRBV12-3 or TRBV12-4 and TRBJ2-5; 7 bases are shared with TRBD2. This CDR3 region has 14 residues. J lost 5 bases, V lost 0 bases, and 3 bases had no gene match. The CDR3 nucleotides are TGTGCCAGCAGTTTAGCAGGGGAGGGGGAGACCCAGTACTTC. Translated, it gives CASSLAGEGETQYF.

This clonotype occurred a few times. The chain carries TRBV9 and TRBJ1-5; TRBD1 is a possible D gene (5 bases). The CDR3 is 16 residues long. Germline V gene data show CDR1 as SGDLS and CDR2 as YYNGEE. The V and J ends lost 5 bases and 2 bases respectively, with 17 bases between them. The CDR3 here is CASSPGGREGNQPQHF. The CDR3 nucleotides are TGTGCCAGCAGTCCAGGTGGCAGGGAGGGCAATCAGCCCCAGCATTTT.

This clonotype has at least ten counts. A junction end diverges from the germline sequence, so it may reflect a read error. This chain's CDR3 is CASSQEGTEAFF. CDR3 nucleotides: TGTGCCAGCAGCCAAGAAGGCACTGAGGCTTTCTTT. The rearrangement uses TRBV3-1 and TRBJ1-1, with D uncertain. CDR3 length: 12 amino acids. CDR1 LGHDT and CDR2 YNNKEL come from the germline V gene (reference sequence).

This clonotype was seen repeatedly, ten times or more. V usage is TRBV9 and J usage is TRBJ2-1, with D possibly being TRBD2 (7 bases). The CDR3 has 16 amino acids. V lost 0 bases and J 3 bases, leaving 13 bases between the germline ends. CDR1 and CDR2 (germline): SGDLS, YYNGEE. DNA for the CDR3: TGTGCCAGCAGCGTAGAAGGCGGGGGCAACTACAATGAGCAGTTCTTC. Translating it yields CASSVEGGGNYNEQFF.

This clonotype was detected only a few times. CDR3 in amino acids: CSARDRDSLNSPLHF. CDR3 sequence (DNA): TGCAGTGCTAGAGATCGGGACAGTCTGAATTCACCCCTCCACTTT. The genes are TRBV20-1 and TRBJ1-6, with TRBD1 matching over 7 bases. J lost 7 bases, V lost 0 bases, and 6 bases had no gene match. Germline CDR1 and CDR2: DFQATT and SNEGSKA (reference sequence). The CDR3 runs to 15 residues.

In its sample, this clonotype was seen many times. The chain recombines TRBV2 with TRBJ2-7; TRBD2 is a possible D gene (6 bases). CDR3 length: 15 amino acids. Trimming took 4 bases from V and 3 from J, leaving 16 bases between them. Germline lookup yields CDR1 SNHLY and CDR2 FYNNEI. CDR3 residues: CASSVRDFEDYEQYF. CDR3 in DNA: TGTGCCAGCAGTGTCCGGGACTTCGAGGACTACGAGCAGTACTTC.

This clonotype was counted at least ten times. The chain is built from TRBV7-9 and TRBJ2-7, with a weak D call TRBD1 (5 bases). The CDR3 totals 16 residues. V shed 1 base and J shed 2 bases, with 15 bases lying between them. CDR1 SEHNR and CDR2 FQNEAQ come from the germline V gene (reference sequence). This chain's CDR3 is CASSLVGSGNTYEQYF. As DNA, the CDR3 is TGTGCCAGCAGCTTAGTTGGCTCAGGGAACACCTACGAGCAGTACTTC.

Only a few counts were recorded for this clonotype. This chain connects TRBV5-5 to TRBJ2-2; 9 bases are shared with TRBD2. V lost 2 bases to trimming and J lost 5 bases; unmatched junction nucleotides: 7. The CDR3 covers 16 residues. Germline lookup yields CDR1 SGHKS and CDR2 YYEKEE (reference sequence). The CDR3 here is CASSFQAGGGTGELFF. The CDR3 nucleotides are TGTGCCAGCAGCTTCCAAGCGGGGGGAGGGACCGGGGAGCTGTTTTTT.

This clonotype came up a few times. The CDR3 region is CASRARQVAGNTIYF. The CDR3 nucleotides read TGTGCCAGCAGAGCCCGCCAGGTAGCTGGAAACACCATATATTTT. This chain uses TRBV28 with TRBJ1-3, with D hard to call. CDR1 and CDR2 (germline): MDHEN, SYDVKM. The ends were cut back, 6 bases at V and 2 bases at J, with 14 bases in the middle. This CDR3 contains 15 residues.

The chain carries TRBV10-1 and TRBJ2-5; 7 nucleotides match TRBD1. Germline-derived CDR1 and CDR2 are WNHNN and SYGVQD (reference sequence). The CDR3 runs 15 residues. Trimming cost V 1 base and J 3 bases; bases outside gene matches: 5. DNA for the CDR3: TGCGCCAGCAGTGAGTTACAGGGGCCGAAAGAGACCCAGTACTTC. This translates into CASSELQGPKETQYF.

At least ten counts were recorded for this clonotype. This chain joins TRBV20-1 and TRBJ2-2; 7 bases map to TRBD2. The CDR3 contains 14 residues. Germline CDR1 and CDR2: DFQATT and SNEGSKA (reference sequence). V lost 3 bases, J lost 4 bases, and 5 bases stayed unmatched. DNA for the CDR3: TGCAGTGCTAGGACTAGCTGGGGCACCGGGGAGCTGTTTTTT. This codes for CSARTSWGTGELFF.

This clonotype came up once. A much more abundant neighbour one base away suggests this may be a read error. J is TRBJ2-5 and V is TRBV30; D assignment may be TRBD1 or TRBD2 (5 bases each). V gave up 3 bases and J gave up 5 bases, with 13 bases separating them. Germline CDR1 reads GTSNPN; CDR2 reads SVGIG (reference sequence). The CDR3 extends over 13 amino acids. In DNA form, the CDR3 reads TGTGCCTGGAGGGCTGGGGGTTCGGAGACCCAGTACTTC. Protein sequence: CAWRAGGSETQYF.

A few counts support this clonotype. The chain links TRBV6-5 to TRBJ2-5, with 12 bases fitting TRBD2. CDR1 and CDR2 from the germline V gene are MNHEY and SVGAGI. CDR3 length equals 18 residues. V lost 2 bases and J lost 2; bases outside the gene matches: 9. The CDR3 sequence: CASSYQLAGGPKQETQYF. The CDR3 DNA reads as TGTGCCAGCAGTTACCAACTAGCGGGGGGTCCCAAACAAGAGACCCAGTACTTC.

This clonotype was counted a few times. CDR3 protein: CASSQGGGAREQFF. The CDR3 DNA sequence: TGTGCCAGCAGCCAAGGCGGGGGGGCCCGTGAGCAGTTCTTC. This chain links TRBV3-1 with TRBJ2-1; 9 bases match TRBD2. The CDR3 sequence is 14 residues long. Trimming took 1 base from V and 9 from J; bases not matched to a gene: 4. Germline V gives CDR1 LGHDT, CDR2 YNNKEL (reference sequence).

V and J are TRBV7-2 and TRBJ2-7, with 12 bases matching TRBD2. The CDR3 is 15 residues long. Germline V gene sequence: CDR1 SGHTA, CDR2 FQGNSA. V lost 3 bases to trimming and J lost 4 bases; unmatched junction nucleotides: 4. CDR3 sequence reads: CASSFSSGGAYEQYF. Here the CDR3 DNA reads TGTGCCAGCAGCTTTTCTAGCGGGGGGGCGTACGAGCAGTACTTC.

This clonotype was seen ten or more times. This chain connects TRBV28 to TRBJ1-1; the D gene is possibly TRBD1 (5 bases). V was clipped by 6 bases and J by 6 bases, with 20 bases between them. From germline, CDR1 is MDHEN and CDR2 SYDVKM. This CDR3 is built from 15 residues. Written as DNA, the CDR3 is TGTGCCAGCAGGATCCCCCGGGGCGCGGGTGCTGAAGCTTTCTTT. Its protein product is CASRIPRGAGAEAFF.

There are many counts of this clonotype. The CDR3 region is CASSAGIGADTQYF. The CDR3 DNA reads as TGTGCCAGCAGTGCGGGAATAGGAGCAGATACGCAGTATTTT. This chain links TRBV2 with TRBJ2-3; perhaps TRBD2 as D (5 bases). The length of the CDR3 is 14 residues. Germline V lookup: CDR1 SNHLY, CDR2 FYNNEI. V lost 4 bases and J 4 bases, leaving 12 bases between the germline ends.

This clonotype was seen repeatedly, ten times or more. The chain links TRBV12-5 to TRBJ1-2, with TRBD1 identical over 10 bases. Germline V gives CDR1 LGHNT, CDR2 FRNRAP. The CDR3 totals 13 residues. The ends lost 6 bases at V and 6 bases at J; junction bases unmatched: 4. This CDR3 is CASGFGTGDGYTF. CDR3 bases: TGTGCTAGTGGGTTCGGGACAGGGGATGGCTACACCTTC.

This chain joins TRBV5-6 and TRBJ2-6; D ambiguous. The V gene lost 0 bases and the J gene lost 5 bases, with 9 bases spanning the gap. The CDR3 is made up of 15 amino acids. Germline lookup yields CDR1 SGHDT and CDR2 YYEEEE. The CDR3 protein is CASSLVRTWANVLTF. The CDR3 DNA reads TGTGCCAGCAGCTTGGTCCGTACCTGGGCCAACGTCCTGACTTTC.

This clonotype showed up just a few times. The V gene is TRBV28, the J gene TRBJ1-6; D is undetermined. The V gene lost 6 bases and the J gene lost 9 bases, with 21 bases spanning the gap. CDR1 is MDHEN and CDR2 is SYDVKM in the germline V gene. The length of the CDR3 is 16 residues. The CDR3 DNA follows: TGTGCCAGCAGCCCTCTAAGCGGGTATATGGGTTCACCCCTCCACTTT. It codes for CASSPLSGYMGSPLHF.